Following are 28 T cell receptor beta chains from one sample sequenced in a study of cytomegalovirus exposure and HLA in healthy donors. Primers for the PCR totalled 60 Vbeta and 13 Jbeta. Clones were sequenced by immunoSEQ multiplex PCR, and TCRdb holds only the in-frame ones, with some missing. Counted here are 120,000 to 150,000 clones, around three quarters occurring once; the ten biggest clones make up roughly 6.3%. Sequencing used PBMCs. These receptors all come from a middle-aged woman in good health and CMV-seropositive.

The gene calls are TRBV5-1 and TRBJ1-1; 7 bases align to TRBD1. Looked up from germline, CDR1 is SGHRS and CDR2 is YFSETQ. Trimming removed 4 bases from V and 1 base from J; junction bases left unmatched: 4. The CDR3 loop spans 14 amino acids. The CDR3 reads CASSQDRTNTEAFF. DNA of the CDR3: TGCGCCAGCAGCCAGGACAGGACGAACACTGAAGCTTTCTTT.

V gene TRBV7-3 combines with J gene TRBJ2-3; D call uncertain. This CDR3 is 14 amino acids long. V was shortened by 1 base and J by 1 base, with 6 bases between the two germline ends. The germline CDR1 and CDR2 sequences are SGHTA and FQGTGA. CDR3 DNA sequence: TGTGCCAGCAGCTTAATTGGAGGCACAGATACGCAGTATTTT. Translation: CASSLIGGTDTQYF.

In its sample, this clone was seen a few times. V gene TRBV28 combines with J gene TRBJ1-1, with D perhaps matching TRBD1 (5 bases). CDR3 size: 13 residues. The V end was cut by 4 bases, the J end by 1 base, with 7 bases between. CDR1 and CDR2 (germline): MDHEN, SYDVKM. The CDR3 sequence is CASSSTGNTEAFF. The DNA for the CDR3 is TGTGCCAGCAGTTCTACAGGGAACACTGAAGCTTTCTTT.

The chain carries TRBV6-5 and TRBJ1-5, with D possibly matching TRBD1 (6 bases). This CDR3 region has 15 residues. Trimming took off 0 bases at V and 4 bases at J, with 10 bases between the two ends. Germline V gives CDR1 MNHEY, CDR2 SVGAGI. The CDR3 protein is CASSYSSRGNQPQHF. The CDR3 nucleotides read TGTGCCAGCAGTTACTCGTCCAGGGGAAATCAGCCCCAGCATTTT.

This clone was counted once. The identical CDR3 is also encoded by other nucleotide sequences in the sample. The chain is built from TRBV18 and TRBJ2-7, with TRBD2 matching over 12 bases. The CDR3 spans 15 residues. Trimming at V came to 3 bases and at J to 2 bases, leaving 2 bases not matched to a gene. CDR1 is KGHSH and CDR2 is LQKENI in the germline V gene. The chain's CDR3 is CASSPASGGAYEQYF. As DNA, the CDR3 is TGTGCCAGCTCACCGGCTAGCGGGGGGGCCTACGAGCAGTACTTC.

The CDR3 protein is CASSPGQGGYNEQFF. The CDR3, as DNA: TGTGCCAGCTCACCCGGACAGGGGGGGTACAATGAGCAGTTCTTC. The chain couples TRBV18 to TRBJ2-1, with 10 bases lining up with TRBD1. The CDR3 extends over 15 amino acids. V gave up 3 bases and J gave up 4 bases; unmatched junction bases: 3. The germline CDR1 and CDR2 sequences are KGHSH and LQKENI.

In this sample, this clone is medium-sized. V and J are TRBV19 and TRBJ1-1; the D is unclear. Germline V lookup: CDR1 LNHDA, CDR2 SQIVND (reference sequence). The CDR3 runs to 13 residues. V lost 6 bases and J lost 6, with 14 bases in between. The CDR3 bases are TGTGCCAGTAGCCGCGGACTGCCCTCTGAAGCTTTCTTT. Translating gives CASSRGLPSEAFF.

CDR3 loop: CASSDGGSGGQETQYF. CDR3 in DNA: TGCGCCAGCAGTGATGGAGGTTCGGGGGGCCAAGAGACCCAGTACTTC. This chain joins TRBV10-1 and TRBJ2-5; 7 nucleotides line up with TRBD2. The germline gives CDR1 WNHNN, CDR2 SYGVQD (reference sequence). After removal of 3 bases from V and 1 base from J, the junction contained 8 bases not matched to a gene. The CDR3 is made up of 16 amino acids.

The V call is TRBV7-9, the J call TRBJ2-2; TRBD2 matches at 8 bases. V was clipped by 2 bases and J by 2 bases; unmatched bases: 4. CDR3 length: 16 residues. Germline CDR1 SEHNR, CDR2 FQNEAQ (reference sequence). The CDR3 reads CASSLWRGANTGELFF. Written as DNA, the CDR3 is TGTGCCAGCAGCTTATGGCGGGGGGCAAACACCGGGGAGCTGTTTTTT.

V usage is TRBV5-4 and J usage is TRBJ2-5, with 7 bases fitting TRBD2. V was clipped by 4 bases and J by 9 bases; unmatched bases: 6. From germline, CDR1 is SGHNT and CDR2 YYREEE (reference sequence). CDR3 length equals 12 residues. As DNA, the CDR3 is TGTGCCAGCAGCCTGGACCGGGGGGCCCAGTACTTC. This translates into CASSLDRGAQYF. The whole variable domain, remainder taken from reference TRBV5-4 and TRBJ2-5, is ETGVTQSPTHLIKTRGQQVTLRCSSQSGHNTVSWYQQALGQGPQFIFQYYREEENGRGNFPPRFSGLQFPNYSSELNVNALELDDSALYLCASSLDRGAQYFGPGTRLLVL.

On this clone: The sample carries other DNA sequences with the same CDR3. The chain recombines TRBV19 with TRBJ1-3, with 10 bases lining up with TRBD1. The CDR3 covers 13 residues. V was clipped by 9 bases and J by 2 bases; unmatched bases: 1. In germline, CDR1 is LNHDA, CDR2 SQIVND (reference sequence). The CDR3 sequence: CASGQGAGNTIYF. DNA for the CDR3: TGTGCCAGCGGACAGGGGGCTGGAAACACCATATATTTT.

The rearrangement uses TRBV4-1 and TRBJ1-1; D is unresolved. V dropped 0 bases and J dropped 2 bases, with 16 bases sitting between them. Germline V CDR1 and CDR2: MGHRA, YSYEKL. This CDR3 region has 17 residues. The CDR3 DNA sequence: TGCGCCAGCAGCCAAGATGGTAACTCGGGGTTTAACACTGAAGCTTTCTTT. The encoded protein is CASSQDGNSGFNTEAFF.

V usage is TRBV10-2 and J usage is TRBJ1-1; no clear D. The CDR3 totals 12 residues. The V gene lost 5 bases and the J gene lost 1 base, with 5 bases spanning the gap. Germline CDR1 reads WSHSY; CDR2 reads SAAADI. CDR3 sequence: CASSFGNTEAFF. The DNA of the CDR3 is TGCGCCAGCAGTTTCGGGAACACTGAAGCTTTCTTT.

The V call is TRBV10-3, the J call TRBJ2-7; D not resolved. The CDR3 length is 13 residues. V was cut by 7 bases and J by 3 bases, with 13 bases left in between. CDR1 is ENHRY, CDR2 SYGVKD, per germline. In nucleotides, the CDR3 is TGTGCCATCAAATATGGAGAAGACTACGAGCAGTACTTC. This translates into CAIKYGEDYEQYF.

The chain has TRBV5-1 and TRBJ2-7; D possibly corresponds to TRBD1 (6 bases). Germline lookup yields CDR1 SGHRS and CDR2 YFSETQ. The CDR3 totals 12 residues. Trimming left V 0 bases short and J 9 bases short, with 10 bases between. The CDR3 DNA reads TGCGCCAGCAGCTTGGACAGGGAAGGGCAGTACTTC. As protein: CASSLDREGQYF. Full variable domain (rest looked up from reference TRBV5-1 and TRBJ2-7): KAGVTQTPRYLIKTRGQQVTLSCSPISGHRSVSWYQQTPGQGLQFLFEYFSETQRNKGNFPGRFSGRQFSNSRSEMNVSTLELGDSALYLCASSLDREGQYFGPGTRLTVT.

The chain joins TRBV19 to TRBJ2-5; the match to TRBD2 covers 9 bases. The V gene's germline CDR1 is LNHDA and CDR2 SQIVND (reference sequence). The CDR3 contains 13 residues. Trimming removed 8 bases from V and 5 bases from J; junction bases left unmatched: 6. CDR3 amino acids: CASGGGGAETQYF. In DNA form, the CDR3 reads TGTGCCAGTGGGGGCGGGGGGGCCGAGACCCAGTACTTC.

In this sample, this clone turned up a few times. The J gene is TRBJ2-1, the V gene TRBV7-3; TRBD2 is a possible D gene (6 bases). The germline gives CDR1 SGHTA, CDR2 FQGTGA. Deletions cut 5 bases from V and 7 bases from J, with 21 bases between. The length of the CDR3 is 16 residues. CDR3 DNA: TGTGCCAGCAGCCTAATTAGCGGTCGGACTAATAATGAGCAGTTCTTC. Amino acids: CASSLISGRTNNEQFF.

The rearrangement joins TRBV10-3 to TRBJ1-2, with TRBD1 as a possible D gene (6 bases). The germline V gene encodes CDR1 ENHRY and CDR2 SYGVKD. The CDR3 spans 13 residues. V lost 2 bases to trimming and J lost 4 bases, with 8 bases between them. The CDR3 region is CAISEGQIYGYTF. CDR3 nucleotides: TGTGCCATCAGTGAGGGACAGATCTATGGCTACACCTTC.

The table lists this clone with a count of one. The chain uses TRBV27 and TRBJ2-1; TRBD1 matches 9 bases. Germline CDR1 reads MNHEY; CDR2 reads SMNVEV (reference sequence). Germline trimming cut 6 bases from V and 4 bases from J; bases unmatched to any gene: 4. The CDR3 is made up of 14 amino acids. For the CDR3, the DNA is TGTGCCAGCAGCTACGGGACAGGGTACAATGAGCAGTTCTTC. The encoded protein is CASSYGTGYNEQFF.

This chain joins TRBV6-1 and TRBJ1-2, with 9 nucleotides matching TRBD1. Germline CDR1 MNHNS, CDR2 SASEGT. The CDR3 has 14 amino acids. The V gene end was trimmed by 5 bases and the J gene end by 7 bases; junction bases not matched to a gene: 8. The CDR3 nucleotides read TGTGCCAGCAGTCCGAGGGACAGGGAACGTGGCTACACCTTC. Its translation is CASSPRDRERGYTF.

This rearrangement joins TRBV4-1 to TRBJ2-3; D gene unclear. Germline values: CDR1 MGHRA, CDR2 YSYEKL. The CDR3 length is 15 residues. The germline V and J ends were trimmed by 0 bases and 6 bases, with 13 bases remaining between them. In nucleotides, the CDR3 is TGCGCCAGCAGCCAAGAGAGCCTAGAAAGGGATACGCAGTATTTT. Its protein is CASSQESLERDTQYF.

The CDR3 DNA follows: TGTGCCAGCAGCCAAGTGGAAACAAGGAGGGCTTCTGATGGCTACACCTTC. Protein: CASSQVETRRASDGYTF. The chain couples TRBV4-2 to TRBJ1-2; D gene ambiguous. The CDR3 is 17 amino acids. Per the germline V gene, CDR1 is LGHNA and CDR2 is YNFKEQ. Trimming removed 1 base from V and 6 bases from J, with 21 bases in between.

The chain is built from TRBV5-1 and TRBJ2-2; D is uncertain. The CDR3 sequence is 12 residues long. CDR1 is SGHRS, CDR2 YFSETQ, per germline. V shed 5 bases and J shed 3 bases, with 5 bases lying between them. CDR3 in DNA: TGCGCCAGCAGTTCTTACACCGGGGAGCTGTTTTTT. This codes for CASSSYTGELFF. Using reference TRBV5-1 and TRBJ2-2 for the parts outside the CDR3, the full variable domain is KAGVTQTPRYLIKTRGQQVTLSCSPISGHRSVSWYQQTPGQGLQFLFEYFSETQRNKGNFPGRFSGRQFSNSRSEMNVSTLELGDSALYLCASSSYTGELFFGEGSRLTVL.

The rearrangement links TRBV10-2 to TRBJ2-7; 7 positions agree with TRBD1. The germline CDR1 and CDR2 sequences are WSHSY and SAAADI. The CDR3 is 17 amino acids. J gave up 2 bases and V 6 bases, and 16 bases lay outside the gene matches. The CDR3 here is CASRPNQDRDRTYEQYF. CDR3 bases: TGCGCCAGCAGACCCAACCAAGACCGGGACAGAACCTACGAGCAGTACTTC.

This chain joins TRBV6-1 and TRBJ2-4; tentatively, D is TRBD2 (5 bases). Per the germline V gene, CDR1 is MNHNS and CDR2 is SASEGT. Trimming took off 4 bases at V and 6 bases at J, with 22 bases between the two ends. The CDR3 has 17 residues. CDR3 sequence: CASSGERWPSVGNIQYF. The CDR3 DNA reads TGTGCCAGCAGTGGGGAGCGGTGGCCTTCGGTCGGAAACATTCAGTACTTC.

V is TRBV19 and J is TRBJ1-1, with D tentatively TRBD1 (5 bases). V lost 10 bases, J lost 6 bases, and 18 bases lay in between. This CDR3 has 13 residues. The germline V gene encodes CDR1 LNHDA and CDR2 SQIVND (reference sequence). The CDR3 protein is CATFPGGLAEAFF. DNA of the CDR3: TGTGCCACATTCCCCGGGGGTCTGGCTGAAGCTTTCTTT.

The chain has TRBV7-9 and TRBJ1-1; the D gene is possibly TRBD1 (5 bases). Germline V gene sequence: CDR1 SEHNR, CDR2 FQNEAQ (reference sequence). This CDR3 spans 14 amino acids. The ends were cut back, 6 bases at V and 3 bases at J, with 14 bases in the middle. The CDR3: CASRLPGWDTEAFF. The CDR3 DNA reads as TGTGCCAGCAGATTACCAGGGTGGGACACTGAAGCTTTCTTT.

This clone was seen just once. This chain connects TRBV5-4 to TRBJ2-1, with 7 bases fitting TRBD2. V dropped 0 bases and J dropped 4; count of bases not matched to a gene: 4. The CDR3 covers 15 residues. The germline CDR1 and CDR2 sequences are SGHNT and YYREEE (reference sequence). The CDR3: CASSLGGGGYNEQFF. The DNA of the CDR3 is TGTGCCAGCAGCTTGGGCGGGGGTGGGTACAATGAGCAGTTCTTC.